This T cell receptor beta chain was captured by sequencing in a study of Tregs in tolerant kidney transplant recipients. Study summary: CD4+CD25+CD127- cells came from roughly three-day belatacept mixed lymphocyte reactions, some with roughly five-day graft donor restimulation. Sorting used antibodies to exclude donor cells. Findings and caveats of the study: Few patients were studied, so findings need validation in larger groups. Tregs expanded with activated donor B cells seemed most donor-specific.

Produced via immunoSEQ multiplex PCR; TCRdb's table is partial and in-frame only. The repertoire includes about 31,000 clones, roughly four fifths of them detected once, and approximately 2.4% sits in the top ten. The CDR3 has 16 amino acids. This clone is a singleton in its sample. The antigen remains unidentified. The sequence was obtained from a human donor in good health. Input material: Tregs from blood cultured with allogeneic cells. The chain employs TRBV21-1 and TRBJ1-5. TRBV21-1 is reported as a pseudogene. CDR3 protein: CASSSGSSGSNQPQHF. CDR3 DNA sequence: TGTGCCAGCAGCAGTGGGAGTTCAGGGAGCAATCAGCCCCAGCATTTT.